These 10 T cell receptor beta chains originate from one sample sequenced in a study of blood T cell repertoires in COVID-19. Only in-frame clones appear in the TCRdb table, and some are missing; sequencing was by immunoSEQ multiplex PCR. The table shows fewer than 400,000 clones, with under 90% occurring only once. Material for sequencing was PBMCs or T cells enriched from blood (not recorded which). The receptors come from a woman in her thirties who had recovered from COVID-19.

This chain joins TRBV30 and TRBJ1-5, with D uncertain. The CDR3 has 15 residues. Looked up from germline, CDR1 is GTSNPN and CDR2 is SVGIG (reference sequence). V lost 0 bases and J lost 0, with 9 bases in between. The CDR3 region has the DNA TGTGCCTGGAGTGTTGGGCACAATAGCAATCAGCCCCAGCATTTT. The encoded protein is CAWSVGHNSNQPQHF.

The chain employs TRBV19 and TRBJ2-2; 7 bases fit TRBD1. The CDR3 loop spans 15 amino acids. Trimming took 4 bases from V and 2 from J; bases not matched to a gene: 4. Germline V CDR1 and CDR2: LNHDA, SQIVND (reference sequence). The CDR3 sequence is CASSTYRGNTGELFF. CDR3 nucleotides: TGTGCCAGTAGTACCTACAGGGGTAACACCGGGGAGCTGTTTTTT.

This rearrangement joins TRBV6-5 to TRBJ1-6; 8 nucleotides agree with TRBD1. Germline trimming cut 7 bases from V and 3 bases from J; bases unmatched to any gene: 5. The CDR3 loop spans 15 amino acids. Germline assignment: CDR1 MNHEY and CDR2 SVGAGI. In DNA, the CDR3 is TGTGCCAGCACCGCGGGACAGGTCTATAATTCACCCCTCCACTTT. Amino acid sequence: CASTAGQVYNSPLHF.

The chain uses TRBV19 and TRBJ1-2, with TRBD1 as a possible D gene (5 bases). The V gene lost 4 bases and the J gene lost 8 bases, with 11 bases spanning the gap. This CDR3 is built from 12 residues. The germline V gene encodes CDR1 LNHDA and CDR2 SQIVND (reference sequence). The CDR3 spells CASSTQVGGYTF. CDR3 nucleotides: TGTGCCAGTAGTACACAGGTGGGCGGCTACACCTTC. Filled out from reference TRBV19 and TRBJ1-2, the complete variable domain reads DGGITQSPKYLFRKEGQNVTLSCEQNLNHDAMYWYRQDPGQGLRLIYYSQIVNDFQKGDIAEGYSVSREKKESFPLTVTSAQKNPTAFYLCASSTQVGGYTFGSGTRLTVV.

The genes are TRBV7-6 and TRBJ2-1; 7 bases fit TRBD1. The J segment lost 5 bases and the V segment lost 2 bases, leaving 9 bases of the junction unmatched. This CDR3 comprises 16 residues. From germline, CDR1 is SGHVS and CDR2 FNYEAQ. CDR3 residues: CASSLYPGQEDNEQFF. Written as DNA, the CDR3 is TGTGCCAGCAGCTTATATCCCGGACAGGAGGACAATGAGCAGTTCTTC. Variable domain in full (rest from reference TRBV7-6 and TRBJ2-1): GAGVSQSPRYKVTKRGQDVALRCDPISGHVSLYWYRQALGQGPEFLTYFNYEAQQDKSGLPNDRFSAERPEGSISTLTIQRTEQRDSAMYRCASSLYPGQEDNEQFFGPGTRLTVL.

This chain joins TRBV4-2 and TRBJ1-1, with 9 bases identical to TRBD1. CDR3 length: 17 amino acids. Trimming cost V 3 bases and J 5 bases; bases outside gene matches: 13. In germline, CDR1 is LGHNA, CDR2 YNFKEQ. CDR3 DNA sequence: TGTGCCAGCAGCCAGGCCCCTCCCCGACAGGGGGTTACTGAAGCTTTCTTT. Its protein is CASSQAPPRQGVTEAFF.

The chain uses TRBV19 and TRBJ1-3; TRBD1 is a possible D gene (6 bases). The V end lost 7 bases, the J end lost 0 bases, and 19 bases lay between the germline ends. Looked up from germline, CDR1 is LNHDA and CDR2 is SQIVND (reference sequence). The length of the CDR3 is 17 residues. CDR3 DNA: TGTGCCAGTACCCTGGACAGCCGGATCTTCTCTGGAAACACCATATATTTT. Translated, it gives CASTLDSRIFSGNTIYF.

The chain has TRBV28 and TRBJ1-5; tentatively, D is TRBD1 (6 bases). This CDR3 is 13 amino acids long. Germline CDR1 MDHEN, CDR2 SYDVKM. The V and J ends lost 6 bases and 0 bases respectively, with 6 bases between them. The CDR3 DNA is TGTGCCAGCAGCAGGGGTAGCAATCAGCCCCAGCATTTT. Its protein is CASSRGSNQPQHF.

J is TRBJ2-4 and V is TRBV11-2, with a weak D call TRBD1 (6 bases). The germline CDR1 and CDR2 sequences are SGHAT and FQNNGV. The CDR3 extends over 16 amino acids. The V and J ends lost 6 bases and 0 bases respectively, with 15 bases between them. CDR3 sequence: CASRPVGQLAKNIQYF. In DNA form, the CDR3 reads TGTGCCAGCAGACCCGTTGGACAGCTAGCCAAAAACATTCAGTACTTC.

The rearrangement joins TRBV10-3 to TRBJ1-2; D is possibly TRBD1 (5 bases). The CDR3 extends over 15 amino acids. The V end was cut by 3 bases, the J end by 4 bases, with 15 bases between. The V gene's germline CDR1 is ENHRY and CDR2 SYGVKD. The CDR3, as DNA: TGTGCCATCAGTGACACCGTGACGGGGGGCTATGGCTACACCTTC. Translating it yields CAISDTVTGGYGYTF.